These T cell receptor beta chains were read from a single sample in a study of cytomegalovirus exposure and HLA in healthy donors. The repertoire was sequenced with immunoSEQ multiplex PCR; TCRdb's copy has only in-frame clones and lacks some. The sample carries some 65,000 clones, roughly 60% recorded once. Input material: PBMCs. Source of these receptors: a man aged 25 to 40 in good health and CMV-seronegative. Each CDR3 is given with its conserved first and last residue. The D gene is left open where the match is weak. Not all rows give a size; the values are once, few, many and, for expanded clones, a class.

size: once; D: .; J: TRBJ2-5; V: TRBV5-5; CDR3: CASSLFPGETQYF; DNA: TGTGCCAGCAGCTTATTCCCGGGGGAGACCCAGTACTTC
size: few; D: TRBD1; J: TRBJ1-5; V: TRBV6-4; CDR3: CASSAGTGGDQPQHF; DNA: TGTGCCAGCAGCGCCGGGACAGGGGGCGATCAGCCCCAGCATTTT
size: few; D: TRBD2; J: TRBJ2-7; V: TRBV5-1; CDR3: CASNNHGGSSYEQYF; DNA: TGCGCCAGCAACAACCACGGGGGGAGCTCCTACGAGCAGTACTTC
size: .; D: TRBD1; J: TRBJ1-1; V: TRBV7-9; CDR3: CASSPWTGGLRTEAFF; DNA: TGTGCCAGCAGCCCTTGGACAGGGGGGCTTAGGACTGAAGCTTTCTTT
size: few; D: .; J: TRBJ2-5; V: TRBV2; CDR3: CVTGREETQYF; DNA: TGTGTCACCGGGAGAGAAGAGACCCAGTACTTC
size: .; D: .; J: TRBJ2-2; V: TRBV5-1; CDR3: CASSLGLDTGELFF; DNA: TGCGCCAGCAGCTTAGGACTCGACACCGGGGAGCTGTTTTTT
size: .; D: .; J: TRBJ2-5; V: TRBV30; CDR3: CAWRGLMKETQYF; DNA: TGTGCCTGGAGGGGACTGATGAAAGAGACCCAGTACTTC
size: .; D: .; J: TRBJ1-2; V: TRBV4-2; CDR3: CASTPEGGVPAYGYTF; DNA: TGTGCCAGCACCCCCGAGGGAGGGGTTCCCGCTTATGGCTACACCTTC
size: .; D: .; J: TRBJ1-4; V: TRBV6-5; CDR3: CASSNAGGLGEKLFF; DNA: TGTGCCAGCAGTAACGCGGGGGGGCTAGGTGAAAAACTGTTTTTT
size: .; D: .; J: TRBJ2-2; V: TRBV7-2; CDR3: CASSQRGAVGELFF; DNA: TGTGCCAGCAGCCAACGGGGTGCGGTAGGGGAGCTGTTTTTT
size: .; D: TRBD1; J: TRBJ2-7; V: TRBV5-5; CDR3: CASSGRDRGEEQYF; DNA: TGTGCCAGCAGCGGCCGGGACAGGGGTGAAGAGCAGTACTTC
size: .; D: .; J: TRBJ2-7; V: TRBV4-1; CDR3: CASSQDYGVRTYEQYF; DNA: TGCGCCAGCAGCCAAGATTACGGGGTTCGAACCTACGAGCAGTACTTC
size: .; D: TRBD1; J: TRBJ1-4; V: TRBV5-4; CDR3: CASSLLNRGSGEKLFF; DNA: TGTGCCAGCAGCTTGCTTAACAGGGGCTCGGGTGAAAAACTGTTTTTT
size: .; D: .; J: TRBJ1-1; V: TRBV6-5; CDR3: CASRKAQGKNTEAFF; DNA: TGTGCCAGCAGAAAAGCTCAGGGGAAGAACACTGAAGCTTTCTTT
size: many; D: .; J: TRBJ1-6; V: TRBV27; CDR3: CASSHDVGSASPLHF; DNA: TGTGCCAGCAGCCACGATGTTGGGAGCGCTTCACCCCTCCACTTT
size: .; D: TRBD1; J: TRBJ1-5; V: TRBV10-1; CDR3: CASSPPDREFYNQPQHF; DNA: TGCGCCAGCAGCCCCCCCGACAGGGAGTTTTACAATCAGCCCCAGCATTTT
size: .; D: .; J: TRBJ2-2; V: TRBV9; CDR3: CASSRTGVQTGELFF; DNA: TGTGCCAGCAGCCGTACCGGGGTTCAGACCGGGGAGCTGTTTTTT
size: .; D: .; J: TRBJ1-5; V: TRBV6-5; CDR3: CASSYRRGFQPQHF; DNA: TGTGCCAGCAGTTACAGGAGGGGCTTTCAGCCCCAGCATTTT
size: .; D: TRBD1; J: TRBJ1-1; V: TRBV10-3; CDR3: CAISEPDRGTEAFF; DNA: TGTGCCATCAGTGAGCCTGACAGGGGCACTGAAGCTTTCTTT
size: .; D: .; J: TRBJ2-5; V: TRBV9; CDR3: CASSALGKRTQYF; DNA: TGTGCCAGCAGCGCCCTAGGCAAGAGAACCCAGTACTTC